The source of this TCR beta chain is a study of CD4 and CD8 cells across lung adenocarcinoma regions. As regards this clonotype: An end of the junction differs from the germline gene, which may be a read error.

The patients had localized lung adenocarcinoma, a non-small cell subtype. Per the germline V gene, CDR1 is SGDLS and CDR2 is YYNGEE. The CDR3 sequence is 16 residues long. TCRdb reprocessed the PCR reads with MiXCR, giving one entry per CDR3 protein. The repertoire has more than 9,000 distinct CDR3 sequences, roughly 43% of them found once; the top ten carry 20% to 30%. This chain connects TRBV9 to TRBJ2-3; 8 nucleotides line up with TRBD2. This TCR was sampled from a female donor with lung adenocarcinoma. The CD4 and CD8 labels of this study may be unreliable. The sample consisted of CD8+ T cells from the margin of a lung tumor. CDR3 sequence: CASAGVGGGGPDTQYF. CDR3 nucleotide sequence: TGTGCCAGCGCGGGAGTCGGGGGGGGTGGGCCAGATACCCAGTATTTC.